The source of this TCR beta chain is a study of response to subunit inactivated influenza vaccine. Study conclusions and caveats: The authors proposed limited new T cell recruitment per seasonal influenza vaccination.

Each CDR3 protein gets one entry after TCRdb re-called the RT-PCR reads with MiXCR. The sample yields 500,000 or so distinct CDR3 sequences, approximately 11% seen once. This clonotype was detected many times. Its matching antigen is unknown. The V gene's germline CDR1 is SQVTM and CDR2 ANQGSEA. The CDR3 covers 15 residues. V lost 3 bases and J 0 bases, leaving 13 bases between the germline ends. This clonotype originated in a middle-aged man who received an inactivated influenza vaccine. The chain couples TRBV29-1 to TRBJ2-3; perhaps TRBD2 as D (6 bases). Sequenced material: PBMCs from blood, taken roughly 48 days after vaccination. The CDR3 DNA reads TGCAGCGTTGAGAGAGGGCGGGGTAGCACAGATACGCAGTATTTT. This sequence encodes CSVERGRGSTDTQYF.